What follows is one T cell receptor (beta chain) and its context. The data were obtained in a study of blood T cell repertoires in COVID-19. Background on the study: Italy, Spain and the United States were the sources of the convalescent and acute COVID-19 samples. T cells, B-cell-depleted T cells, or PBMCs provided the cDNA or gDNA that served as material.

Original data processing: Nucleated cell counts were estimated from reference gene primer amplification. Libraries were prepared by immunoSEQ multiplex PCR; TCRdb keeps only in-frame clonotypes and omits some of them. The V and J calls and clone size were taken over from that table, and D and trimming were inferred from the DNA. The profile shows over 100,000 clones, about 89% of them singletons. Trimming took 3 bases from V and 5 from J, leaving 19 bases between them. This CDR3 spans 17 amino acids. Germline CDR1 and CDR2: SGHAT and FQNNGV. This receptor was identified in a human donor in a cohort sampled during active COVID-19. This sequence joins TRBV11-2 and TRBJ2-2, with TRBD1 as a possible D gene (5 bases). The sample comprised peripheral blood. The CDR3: CASSFLTRADQTGELFF. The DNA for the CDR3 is TGTGCCAGCAGCTTCCTCACCAGGGCCGACCAAACCGGGGAGCTGTTTTTT.